The rows below give T cell receptor beta chains drawn from one sample of a study of cytomegalovirus exposure and HLA in healthy donors. TCRdb's table, derived via immunoSEQ multiplex PCR, lists solely in-frame clones and lacks some. The sample comprises around 160,000 clones, 70% to 75% of which are singletons, and approximately 4.4% rests with the top ten. What was sequenced was PBMCs. These receptors were taken from a man younger than 35 in good health and CMV-seropositive. The CDR3 runs from the conserved cysteine through the conserved F or W. A D gene is named only where the DNA matches it firmly. Clone size appears in some rows only: once, few, many, or a class for an expanded clone.

v_gene	d_gene	abundance	j_gene	CDR3nt	CDR3aa
TRBV9	-	-	TRBJ1-5	TGTGCCAGCAGCGTGACAGGAGACCAGCCCCAGCATTTT	CASSVTGDQPQHF
TRBV11-3	TRBD2	-	TRBJ2-3	TGTGCCAGCAGCGTCGAGACTAGCCCGGGGGAGGATACGCAGTATTTT	CASSVETSPGEDTQYF
TRBV4-1	-	few	TRBJ1-2	TGCGCCAGCAGCTCTCAGAACTATGGCTACACCTTC	CASSSQNYGYTF
TRBV4-1	-	-	TRBJ1-1	TGCGCCAGCAGCCGGGACATAAAGAACACTGAAGCTTTCTTT	CASSRDIKNTEAFF
TRBV6-1	TRBD1	few	TRBJ1-3	TGTGCCAGCAGTTGGGGACAGGGTAATGGAAACACCATATATTTT	CASSWGQGNGNTIYF
TRBV10-3	-	few	TRBJ2-3	TGTGCCATCAGTGAGTCAGGTCGGCTAGTAAGCACAGATACGCAGTATTTT	CAISESGRLVSTDTQYF
TRBV5-1	-	-	TRBJ2-3	TGCGCCAGCAGCGGGGGCCTCCTCGACAGAAGCACAGATACGCAGTATTTT	CASSGGLLDRSTDTQYF
TRBV2	TRBD1	-	TRBJ2-2	TGTGCCAGCAGCACCGGGACAGGGGTCACCGGGGAGCTGTTTTTT	CASSTGTGVTGELFF
TRBV30	-	-	TRBJ1-2	TGTGCCTGGAGTGTAAGCTACTATGGCTACACCTTC	CAWSVSYYGYTF
TRBV30	-	-	TRBJ2-6	TGTGCCTGGACCCGAGCTGGGGCCAACGTCCTGACTTTC	CAWTRAGANVLTF
TRBV10-3	TRBD1	-	TRBJ1-2	TGTGCCATCAGTGAGAAGGGGGACAGGAGTAACTATGGCTACACCTTC	CAISEKGDRSNYGYTF
TRBV19	-	-	TRBJ2-1	TGTGCCAGTAGTATAGATTCAGGGGTCAATGAGCAGTTCTTC	CASSIDSGVNEQFF